These 24 T cell receptor beta chains share one sample of origin, sequenced in a study of Ad26.COV2.S vaccination and SARS-CoV-2 variants. The sample's treatment: 15 to 20 received Ad26.COV2.S at low or high dose, single or two shots; roughly five received placebo; per-sample allocation not given. Samples analyzed were those drawn on day 63 after the first vaccine or placebo injection. The method was immunoSEQ multiplex PCR; TCRdb's version includes in-frame clones alone and lacks a portion of them. Altogether approximately 350,000 clones are present, 83% being singletons, with the ten largest covering approximately 7.8%. Here the sequenced sample was peripheral blood, taken in a trial of Ad26.COV2.S vaccine versus placebo. The receptors were gathered from a person aged 18-60 years who received the Ad26.COV2.S COVID-19 vaccine or a placebo.

This clone was observed a handful of times. This sequence joins TRBV6-6 and TRBJ2-3; D is uncertain. CDR1 MNHNY and CDR2 SVGAGI come from the germline V gene (reference sequence). The CDR3 has 14 amino acids. Trimming cost V 6 bases and J 4 bases, with 14 bases left between them. Here the CDR3 reads CASSPSHASDTQYF. The CDR3, as DNA: TGTGCCAGCAGCCCGTCGCACGCGTCAGATACGCAGTATTTT.

J is TRBJ2-1 and V is TRBV5-1, with D perhaps TRBD2 (6 bases). The CDR3 is 16 residues long. In germline, CDR1 is SGHRS, CDR2 YFSETQ. Trimming stripped 3 bases from V and 1 base from J, with 14 bases between. DNA of the CDR3: TGCGCCAGCAGCTCATTAGCGGTTTCTTCCTACAATGAGCAGTTCTTC. It yields the protein CASSSLAVSSYNEQFF.

The chain joins TRBV18 to TRBJ1-1; D is unclear. The V gene's germline CDR1 is KGHSH and CDR2 LQKENI. The CDR3 is 12 residues long. V was trimmed by 2 bases and J by 4 bases, leaving 5 bases between them. In nucleotides, the CDR3 is TGTGCCAGCTCACCAGAGGGCACTGAAGCTTTCTTT. This gives the protein CASSPEGTEAFF.

V gene TRBV7-2 combines with J gene TRBJ2-2; perhaps TRBD1 as D (6 bases). CDR3 length: 16 residues. Trimming left V 2 bases short and J 5 bases short, with 15 bases between. Germline values: CDR1 SGHTA, CDR2 FQGNSA. The CDR3 here is CASSLRGPGATGELFF. The DNA for the CDR3 is TGTGCCAGCAGCTTACGGGGTCCAGGGGCGACCGGGGAGCTGTTTTTT.

The rearrangement links TRBV10-1 to TRBJ2-3; D ambiguous. This CDR3 has 12 amino acids. Trimming took off 4 bases at V and 3 bases at J, with 5 bases between the two ends. Germline CDR1 WNHNN, CDR2 SYGVQD (reference sequence). CDR3 nucleotides: TGCGCCAGCAGTGTTCTTACAGATACGCAGTATTTT. It translates to CASSVLTDTQYF.

The rearrangement joins TRBV20-1 to TRBJ1-2, with D possibly TRBD1 on 6 matching bases. Germline V gene lookup returns CDR1 DFQATT and CDR2 SNEGSKA (reference sequence). The CDR3 sequence is 11 residues long. The V gene lost 4 bases and the J gene lost 6 bases, with 9 bases spanning the gap. Written as DNA, the CDR3 is TGCAGTGCTACTCCAGGGGATGGCTACACCTTC. Amino acid sequence: CSATPGDGYTF.

The chain couples TRBV19 to TRBJ1-2; D might be TRBD1 (6 bases). This CDR3 is built from 16 residues. The germline V gene has CDR1 LNHDA and CDR2 SQIVND (reference sequence). The germline V and J ends were trimmed by 6 bases and 2 bases, with 19 bases remaining between them. CDR3 residues: CASSEQGGGWNYGYTF. The DNA for the CDR3 is TGTGCCAGTAGCGAACAGGGAGGTGGTTGGAACTATGGCTACACCTTC.

CDR3 sequence reads: CAWSWDRPNYGYTF. CDR3 DNA sequence: TGTGCCTGGAGCTGGGACAGACCTAACTATGGCTACACCTTC. V gene TRBV30 combines with J gene TRBJ1-2; 7 bases are shared with TRBD1. The CDR3 extends over 14 amino acids. Trimming cost V 3 bases and J 0 bases; bases outside gene matches: 4. Germline assignment: CDR1 GTSNPN and CDR2 SVGIG (reference sequence).

This chain joins TRBV15 and TRBJ1-4; perhaps TRBD1 as D (6 bases). There are 14 residues in the CDR3. V was shortened by 2 bases and J by 4 bases, with 8 bases between the two germline ends. Per the germline V gene, CDR1 is LNHNV and CDR2 is YYDKDF (reference sequence). CDR3 residues: CATSRQGNNEKLFF. The DNA for the CDR3 is TGTGCCACCAGCAGACAGGGGAATAATGAAAAACTGTTTTTT. The variable domain in full, with the rest retrieved from reference TRBV15 and TRBJ1-4, is DAMVIQNPRYQVTQFGKPVTLSCSQTLNHNVMYWYQQKSSQAPKLLFHYYDKDFNNEADTPDNFQSRRPNTSFCFLDIRSPGLGDTAMYLCATSRQGNNEKLFFGSGTQLSVL.

V and J are TRBV3-1 (or the pseudogene TRBV3-2) and TRBJ2-3; D might be TRBD1 (6 bases). The CDR3 totals 16 residues. The V and J ends lost 0 bases and 2 bases respectively, with 12 bases between them. Per the germline V gene, CDR1 is LGHDT and CDR2 is YNNKEL (reference sequence). CDR3 in amino acids: CASSQDVGAVTDTQYF. In DNA form, the CDR3 reads TGTGCCAGCAGCCAAGACGTGGGGGCCGTCACAGATACGCAGTATTTT.

This rearrangement joins TRBV4-1 to TRBJ2-3, with TRBD2 matching over 15 bases. CDR1 is MGHRA and CDR2 is YSYEKL in the germline V gene. J was trimmed by 4 bases and V by 4 bases; bases with no gene match: 3. This CDR3 has 16 amino acids. The CDR3 here is CASSRTSGGAPDTQYF. CDR3 in DNA: TGCGCCAGCAGCCGGACTAGCGGGGGGGCCCCAGATACGCAGTATTTT.

This clone came up a few times. The CDR3 sequence is CASSQLLPGGGSPLHF. For the CDR3, the DNA is TGCGCCAGCAGCCAATTACTTCCCGGTGGGGGATCACCCCTCCACTTT. The chain recombines TRBV4-1 with TRBJ1-6, with D perhaps TRBD1 (5 bases). Per germline, CDR1 MGHRA and CDR2 YSYEKL. V shed 2 bases and J shed 10 bases, with 18 bases lying between them. CDR3 length: 16 amino acids.

The chain carries TRBV4-2 and TRBJ2-6; D tentatively fits TRBD1 or TRBD2 (5 bases each). The ends were cut back, 0 bases at V and 4 bases at J, with 10 bases in the middle. The germline CDR1 and CDR2 sequences are LGHNA and YNFKEQ. The CDR3 sequence is 16 residues long. CDR3 loop: CASSQERGVGANVLTF. CDR3 DNA: TGTGCCAGCAGCCAAGAACGAGGGGTCGGGGCCAACGTCCTGACTTTC.

The chain has TRBV5-6 and TRBJ2-3; D might be TRBD2 (7 bases). From germline, CDR1 is SGHDT and CDR2 YYEEEE. The CDR3 is 16 amino acids. Trimming removed 4 bases from V and 3 bases from J, with 18 bases in between. The CDR3 protein is CASSPFGEGDTDTQYF. Written as DNA, the CDR3 is TGTGCCAGCAGCCCATTCGGGGAGGGGGATACAGATACGCAGTATTTT.

The chain has TRBV27 and TRBJ2-6, with unresolved D. The CDR3 runs 14 residues. Looked up from germline, CDR1 is MNHEY and CDR2 is SMNVEV (reference sequence). V shed 3 bases and J shed 5 bases, with 8 bases lying between them. The CDR3 nucleotides read TGTGCCAGCAGTTTGGGGAATAGGGCCAACGTCCTGACTTTC. Translating it yields CASSLGNRANVLTF.

The gene calls are TRBV18 and TRBJ2-7; tentatively, D is TRBD1 (5 bases). V lost 4 bases and J lost 3, with 10 bases in between. From germline, CDR1 is KGHSH and CDR2 LQKENI. The CDR3 is made up of 13 amino acids. The CDR3 DNA follows: TGTGCCAGCTCACTTGGACACAACTACGAGCAGTACTTC. It yields the protein CASSLGHNYEQYF.

This clone was seen only once. The V and J genes are TRBV18 and TRBJ2-5; 9 bases map to TRBD1. V shed 4 bases, J shed 5 bases, and the junction held 2 bases outside the gene matches. The germline V gene has CDR1 KGHSH and CDR2 LQKENI. The CDR3 sequence is 13 residues long. In DNA, the CDR3 is TGTGCCAGCTCACGGGGACAGGGCGAGACCCAGTACTTC. This sequence encodes CASSRGQGETQYF.

The chain has TRBV5-5 and TRBJ1-5; D not certain. CDR1 SGHKS and CDR2 YYEKEE come from the germline V gene (reference sequence). V was cut by 4 bases and J by 0 bases, with 8 bases left in between. The CDR3 sequence is 14 residues long. In DNA, the CDR3 is TGTGCCAGCAGCGGCCTGGGTAGCAATCAGCCCCAGCATTTT. As protein: CASSGLGSNQPQHF. Combining the CDR3 with reference TRBV5-5 and TRBJ1-5 gives the whole variable domain DAGVTQSPTHLIKTRGQQVTLRCSPISGHKSVSWYQQVLGQGPQFIFQYYEKEERGRGNFPDRFSARQFPNYSSELNVNALLLGDSALYLCASSGLGSNQPQHFGDGTRLSIL.

This clone was detected a few times. The rearrangement links TRBV18 to TRBJ2-1, with 7 bases fitting TRBD2. Germline trimming cut 3 bases from V and 5 bases from J; bases unmatched to any gene: 10. The CDR3 runs 16 residues. Germline V CDR1 and CDR2: KGHSH, LQKENI. CDR3 sequence reads: CASSPSVTSAHNEQFF. CDR3 in DNA: TGTGCCAGCTCACCCTCCGTTACTAGCGCACACAATGAGCAGTTCTTC.

The chain recombines TRBV5-1 with TRBJ2-1; D unclear. This CDR3 region has 15 residues. V was trimmed by 5 bases and J by 8 bases, leaving 20 bases between them. Germline V gene data show CDR1 as SGHRS and CDR2 as YFSETQ. The CDR3 DNA reads TGCGCCAGCAGTCTAGTAGCCGCCATAATCGATGAGCAGTTCTTC. It is translated as CASSLVAAIIDEQFF.

The chain couples TRBV27 to TRBJ1-5, with D hard to call. V gave up 2 bases and J gave up 5 bases, with 7 bases separating them. Germline CDR1 reads MNHEY; CDR2 reads SMNVEV (reference sequence). This CDR3 has 13 residues. In DNA, the CDR3 is TGTGCCAGCAGTTTACGGCGCTATCAGCCCCAGCATTTT. Its translation is CASSLRRYQPQHF.

This chain connects TRBV11-3 to TRBJ2-3; possible D gene TRBD1, 5 bases. The CDR3 contains 15 residues. The V and J ends lost 2 bases and 2 bases respectively, with 11 bases between them. Germline CDR1 SGHNT, CDR2 YENEEA. CDR3 bases: TGTGCCAGCAGCTTACGCCGTGGGGCCACAGATACGCAGTATTTT. Protein: CASSLRRGATDTQYF.

V gene TRBV4-2 combines with J gene TRBJ1-2; D perhaps matches TRBD1 (6 bases). V shed 5 bases and J shed 8 bases, with 24 bases lying between them. CDR1 and CDR2 from the germline V gene are LGHNA and YNFKEQ. The CDR3 runs 16 residues. CDR3: CASSYLGRGESRGYTF. DNA of the CDR3: TGTGCCAGCAGCTATCTGGGAAGGGGGGAGAGTAGGGGCTACACCTTC.

The rearrangement uses TRBV19 and TRBJ2-2; weak D call: TRBD1 (6 bases). The ends were cut back, 4 bases at V and 3 bases at J, with 21 bases in the middle. The CDR3 length is 18 residues. Germline V gives CDR1 LNHDA, CDR2 SQIVND (reference sequence). This chain's CDR3 is CASSTIKLQGADTGELFF. In DNA, the CDR3 is TGTGCCAGTAGTACCATAAAGCTACAGGGAGCGGACACCGGGGAGCTGTTTTTT.